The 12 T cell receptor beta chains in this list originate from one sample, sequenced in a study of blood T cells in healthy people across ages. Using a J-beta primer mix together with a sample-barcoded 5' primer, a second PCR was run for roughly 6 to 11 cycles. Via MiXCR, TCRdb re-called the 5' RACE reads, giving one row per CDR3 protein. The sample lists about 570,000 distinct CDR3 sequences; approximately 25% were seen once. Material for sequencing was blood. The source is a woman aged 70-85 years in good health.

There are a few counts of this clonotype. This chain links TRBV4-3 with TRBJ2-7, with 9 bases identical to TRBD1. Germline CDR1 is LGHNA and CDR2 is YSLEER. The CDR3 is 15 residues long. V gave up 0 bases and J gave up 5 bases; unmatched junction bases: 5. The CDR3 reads CASSQDGTGRNEQYF. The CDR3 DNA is TGCGCCAGCAGCCAAGATGGGACAGGGAGAAACGAGCAGTACTTC.

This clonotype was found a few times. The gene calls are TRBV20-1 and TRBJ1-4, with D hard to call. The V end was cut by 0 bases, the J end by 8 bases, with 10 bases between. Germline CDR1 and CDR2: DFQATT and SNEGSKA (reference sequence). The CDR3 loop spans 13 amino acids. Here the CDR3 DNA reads TGCAGTGCTAGAGACCTCACTAGGGAAAAACTGTTTTTT. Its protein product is CSARDLTREKLFF.

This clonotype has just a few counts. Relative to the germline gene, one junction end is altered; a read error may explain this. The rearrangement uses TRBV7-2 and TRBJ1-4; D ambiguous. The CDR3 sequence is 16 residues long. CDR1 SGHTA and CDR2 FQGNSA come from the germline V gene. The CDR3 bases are TGTGCCAGCAGCTTAGTCGACTCCAGGTGGAGAGAAAAACTGCTTTTT. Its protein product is CASSLVDSRWREKLLF.

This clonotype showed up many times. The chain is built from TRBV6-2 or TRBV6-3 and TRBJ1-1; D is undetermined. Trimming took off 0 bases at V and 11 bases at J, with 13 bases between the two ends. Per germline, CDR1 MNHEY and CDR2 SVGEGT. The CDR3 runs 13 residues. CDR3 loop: CASSYSGDKLAFF. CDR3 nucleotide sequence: TGTGCCAGCAGTTACTCGGGCGATAAACTGGCTTTCTTT.

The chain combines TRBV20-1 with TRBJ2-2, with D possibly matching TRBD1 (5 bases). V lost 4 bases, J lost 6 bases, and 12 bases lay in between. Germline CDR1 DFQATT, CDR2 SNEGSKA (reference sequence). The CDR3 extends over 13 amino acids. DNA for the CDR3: TGCAGTGCTACCAGGGAAAGGGCCGGGGAGCTGTTTTTT. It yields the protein CSATRERAGELFF.

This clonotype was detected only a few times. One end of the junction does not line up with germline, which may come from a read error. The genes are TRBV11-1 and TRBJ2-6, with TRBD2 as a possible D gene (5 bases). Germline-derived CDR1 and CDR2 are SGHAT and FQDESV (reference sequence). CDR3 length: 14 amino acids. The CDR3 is CASSLGTRANVPTF. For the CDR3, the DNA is TGTGCCAGCAGCTTAGGCACGAGGGCCAACGTCCCGACTTTC.

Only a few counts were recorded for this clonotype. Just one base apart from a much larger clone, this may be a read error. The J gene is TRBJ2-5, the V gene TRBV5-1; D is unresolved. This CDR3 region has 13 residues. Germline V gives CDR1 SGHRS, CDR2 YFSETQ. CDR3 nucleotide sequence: TGCGCCAGCAACTTGATTCCTCAAGAGACCCAGTACTTC. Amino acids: CASNLIPQETQYF.

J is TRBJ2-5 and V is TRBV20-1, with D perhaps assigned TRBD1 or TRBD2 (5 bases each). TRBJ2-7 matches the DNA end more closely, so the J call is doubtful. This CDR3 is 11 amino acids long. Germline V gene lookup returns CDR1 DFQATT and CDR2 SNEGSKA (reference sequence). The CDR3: CSANRGVEQYF. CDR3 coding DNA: TGCAGTGCTAATAGGGGAGTCGAGCAGTACTTC.

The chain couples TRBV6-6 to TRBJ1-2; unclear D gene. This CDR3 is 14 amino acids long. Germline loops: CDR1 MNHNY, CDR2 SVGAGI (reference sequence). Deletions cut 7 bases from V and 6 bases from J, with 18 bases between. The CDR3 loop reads CASTPEVHSDGYTF. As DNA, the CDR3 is TGTGCCAGCACCCCTGAGGTTCACAGCGATGGCTACACCTTC.

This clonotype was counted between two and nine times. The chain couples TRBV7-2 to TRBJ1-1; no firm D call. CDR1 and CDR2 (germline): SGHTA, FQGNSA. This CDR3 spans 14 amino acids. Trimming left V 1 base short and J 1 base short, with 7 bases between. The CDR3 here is CASSLVPKNTEAFF. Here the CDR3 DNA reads TGTGCCAGCAGCTTAGTCCCCAAGAACACTGAAGCTTTCTTT.

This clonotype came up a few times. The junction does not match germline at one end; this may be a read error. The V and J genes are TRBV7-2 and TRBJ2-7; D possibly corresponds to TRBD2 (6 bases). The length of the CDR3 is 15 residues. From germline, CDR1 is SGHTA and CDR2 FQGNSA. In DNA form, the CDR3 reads TGTGCCAGCAGCTTCGGGGGTGGGGGTTCCAATGAGCGGTACTTC. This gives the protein CASSFGGGGSNERYF.

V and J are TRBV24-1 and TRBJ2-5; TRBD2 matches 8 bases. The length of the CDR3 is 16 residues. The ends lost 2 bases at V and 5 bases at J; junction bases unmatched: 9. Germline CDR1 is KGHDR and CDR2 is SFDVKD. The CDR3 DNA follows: TGTGCCACCAGTGATTCAACGCGGGGGGCCGGTGAGACCCAGTACTTC. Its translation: CATSDSTRGAGETQYF.